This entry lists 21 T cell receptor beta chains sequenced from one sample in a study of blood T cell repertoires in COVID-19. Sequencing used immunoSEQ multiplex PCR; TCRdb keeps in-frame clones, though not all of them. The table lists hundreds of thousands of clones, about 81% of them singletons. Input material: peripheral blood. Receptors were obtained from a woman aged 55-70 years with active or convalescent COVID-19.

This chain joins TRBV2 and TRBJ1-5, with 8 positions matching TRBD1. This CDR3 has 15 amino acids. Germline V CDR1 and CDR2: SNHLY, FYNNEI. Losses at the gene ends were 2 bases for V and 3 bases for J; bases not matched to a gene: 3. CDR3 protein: CASSEQGAFNQPQHF. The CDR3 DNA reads TGTGCCAGCAGTGAACAGGGGGCCTTCAATCAGCCCCAGCATTTT.

The CDR3 nucleotides are TGTGCCAGCAGCCAAACAGGTGACACTGAAGCTTTCTTT. It codes for CASSQTGDTEAFF. This rearrangement joins TRBV3-1 (or the pseudogene TRBV3-2) to TRBJ1-1, with D possibly TRBD1 on 5 matching bases. The CDR3 spans 13 residues. CDR1 LGHDT and CDR2 YNNKEL come from the germline V gene (reference sequence). V lost 2 bases, J lost 3 bases, and 7 bases lay in between.

CDR3 DNA sequence: TGTGCCAGCATCCCGACGGGGGTGGGTGGCTACACCTTC. Translating it yields CASIPTGVGGYTF. The chain has TRBV7-9 and TRBJ1-2, with D possibly being TRBD1 (5 bases). The V gene's germline CDR1 is SEHNR and CDR2 FQNEAQ (reference sequence). Trimming removed 7 bases from V and 7 bases from J, with 16 bases in between. The CDR3 is 13 residues long.

DNA of the CDR3: TGTGCCAGCAGCCCCGGAGAGGACTATGGCTACACCTTC. It codes for CASSPGEDYGYTF. The rearrangement joins TRBV7-8 to TRBJ1-2; D unresolved. CDR1 is SGHVS and CDR2 is FQNEAQ in the germline V gene. Between the trimmed V and J ends, which lost 5 bases and 3 bases, there was a span of 10 bases. This CDR3 has 13 amino acids.

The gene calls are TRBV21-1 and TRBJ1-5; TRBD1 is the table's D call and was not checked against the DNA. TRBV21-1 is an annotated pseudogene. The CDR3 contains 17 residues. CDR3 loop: CASSKAGGTGENQPQHF. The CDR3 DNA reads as TGTGCCAGCAGCAAAGCAGGCGGGACAGGGGAAAATCAGCCCCAGCATTTT.

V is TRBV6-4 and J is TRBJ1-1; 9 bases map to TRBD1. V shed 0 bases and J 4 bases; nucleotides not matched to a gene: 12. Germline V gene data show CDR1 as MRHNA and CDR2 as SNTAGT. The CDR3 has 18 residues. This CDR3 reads CASSDSSLWDREGTEAFF. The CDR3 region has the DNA TGTGCCAGCAGTGACTCGAGTCTTTGGGACAGGGAAGGCACTGAAGCTTTCTTT.

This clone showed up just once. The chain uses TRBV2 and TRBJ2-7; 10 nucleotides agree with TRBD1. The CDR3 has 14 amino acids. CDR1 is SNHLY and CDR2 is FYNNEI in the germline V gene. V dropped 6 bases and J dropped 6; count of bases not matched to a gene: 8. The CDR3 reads CASSDRGLAVEQYF. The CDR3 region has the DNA TGTGCCAGCAGCGACAGGGGGCTTGCTGTCGAGCAGTACTTC.

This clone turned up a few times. This CDR3 is CASSYGQGGWTEAFF. In DNA form, the CDR3 reads TGTGCCAGCAGCTATGGACAGGGAGGATGGACTGAAGCTTTCTTT. The rearrangement links TRBV7-2 to TRBJ1-1, with TRBD1 identical over 8 bases. The CDR3 contains 15 residues. CDR1 is SGHTA, CDR2 FQGNSA, per germline. J lost 5 bases, V lost 4 bases, and 9 bases had no gene match. Full variable domain (outside the CDR3, taken from reference TRBV7-2 and TRBJ1-1): GAGVSQSPSNKVTEKGKDVELRCDPISGHTALYWYRQSLGQGLEFLIYFQGNSAPDKSGLPSDRFSAERTGGSVSTLTIQRTQQEDSAVYLCASSYGQGGWTEAFFGQGTRLTVV.

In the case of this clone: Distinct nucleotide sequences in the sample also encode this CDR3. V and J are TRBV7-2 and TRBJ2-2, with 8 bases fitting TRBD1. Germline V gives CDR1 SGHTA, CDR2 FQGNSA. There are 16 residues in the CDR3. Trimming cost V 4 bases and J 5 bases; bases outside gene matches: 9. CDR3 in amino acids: CASSYGQGGGTGELFF. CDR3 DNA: TGTGCCAGCAGCTACGGACAGGGCGGAGGGACCGGGGAGCTGTTTTTT.

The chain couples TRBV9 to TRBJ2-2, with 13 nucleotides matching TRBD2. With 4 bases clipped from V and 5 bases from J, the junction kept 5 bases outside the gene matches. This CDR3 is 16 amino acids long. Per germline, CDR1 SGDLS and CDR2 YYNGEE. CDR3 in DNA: TGTGCCAGCAGCCCCGGACTAGCGGGGGTAACCGGGGAGCTGTTTTTT. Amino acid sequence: CASSPGLAGVTGELFF.

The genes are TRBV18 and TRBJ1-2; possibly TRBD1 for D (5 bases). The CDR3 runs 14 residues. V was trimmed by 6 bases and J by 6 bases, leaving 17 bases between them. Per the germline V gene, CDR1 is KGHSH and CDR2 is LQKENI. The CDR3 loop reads CASSMTVDSNGYTF. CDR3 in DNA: TGTGCCAGCTCCATGACAGTAGACTCTAATGGCTACACCTTC.

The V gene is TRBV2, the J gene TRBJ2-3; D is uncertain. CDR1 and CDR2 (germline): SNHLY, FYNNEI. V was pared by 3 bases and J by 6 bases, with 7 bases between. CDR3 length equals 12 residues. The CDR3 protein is CASSDGWDTQYF. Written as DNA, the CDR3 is TGTGCCAGCAGTGACGGGTGGGATACGCAGTATTTT.

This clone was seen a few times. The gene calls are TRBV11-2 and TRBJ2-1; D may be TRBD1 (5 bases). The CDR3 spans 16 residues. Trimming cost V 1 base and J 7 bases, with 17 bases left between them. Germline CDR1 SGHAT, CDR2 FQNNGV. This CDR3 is CASSLGTGQGNNEQFF. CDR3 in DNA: TGTGCCAGCAGCTTAGGTACCGGGCAGGGAAATAATGAGCAGTTCTTC. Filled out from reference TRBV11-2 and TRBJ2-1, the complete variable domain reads EAGVAQSPRYKIIEKRQSVAFWCNPISGHATLYWYQQILGQGPKLLIQFQNNGVVDDSQLPKDRFSAERLKGVDSTLKIQPAKLEDSAVYLCASSLGTGQGNNEQFFGPGTRLTVL.

The CDR3 DNA sequence: TGCGCCAGCAGCTCAGGGGCACAGGGGCAGGGGTATGGCTACACCTTC. Translated, it gives CASSSGAQGQGYGYTF. This chain connects TRBV4-1 to TRBJ1-2; 7 nucleotides match TRBD1. This CDR3 comprises 16 residues. With V trimmed by 5 bases and J by 5 bases, 14 bases remained unmatched. Germline CDR1 MGHRA, CDR2 YSYEKL.

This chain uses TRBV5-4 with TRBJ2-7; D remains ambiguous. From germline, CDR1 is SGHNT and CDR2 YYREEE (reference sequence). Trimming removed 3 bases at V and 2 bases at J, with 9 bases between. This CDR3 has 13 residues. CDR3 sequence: CASSSPDTYEQYF. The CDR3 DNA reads TGTGCCAGCAGCTCGCCAGACACCTACGAGCAGTACTTC.

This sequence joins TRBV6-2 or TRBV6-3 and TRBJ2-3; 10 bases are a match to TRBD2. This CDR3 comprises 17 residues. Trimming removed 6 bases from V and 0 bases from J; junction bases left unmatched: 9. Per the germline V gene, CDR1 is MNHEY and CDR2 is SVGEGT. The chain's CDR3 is CASSPSGGPPSTDTQYF. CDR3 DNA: TGTGCCAGCAGCCCTAGCGGGGGCCCCCCCAGCACAGATACGCAGTATTTT.

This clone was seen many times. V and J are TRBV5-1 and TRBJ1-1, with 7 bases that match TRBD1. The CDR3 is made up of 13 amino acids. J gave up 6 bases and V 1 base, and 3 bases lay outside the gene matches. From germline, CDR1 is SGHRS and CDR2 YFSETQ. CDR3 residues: CASSLPGTAEAFF. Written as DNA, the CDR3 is TGCGCCAGCAGCTTGCCTGGGACAGCTGAAGCTTTCTTT.

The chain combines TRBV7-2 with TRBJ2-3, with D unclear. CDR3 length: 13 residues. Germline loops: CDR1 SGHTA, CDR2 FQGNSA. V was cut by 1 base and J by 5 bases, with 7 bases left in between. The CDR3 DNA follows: TGTGCCAGCAGCTTAGGGTCCGGAGATACGCAGTATTTT. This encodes CASSLGSGDTQYF. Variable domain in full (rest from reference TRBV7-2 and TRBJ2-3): GAGVSQSPSNKVTEKGKDVELRCDPISGHTALYWYRQSLGQGLEFLIYFQGNSAPDKSGLPSDRFSAERTGGSVSTLTIQRTQQEDSAVYLCASSLGSGDTQYFGPGTRLTVL.

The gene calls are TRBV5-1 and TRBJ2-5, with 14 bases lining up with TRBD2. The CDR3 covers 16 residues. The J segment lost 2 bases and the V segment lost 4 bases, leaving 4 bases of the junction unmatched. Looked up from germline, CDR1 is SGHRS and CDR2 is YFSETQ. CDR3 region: CASSPGLAGVQETQYF. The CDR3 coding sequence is TGCGCCAGCAGCCCGGGACTAGCGGGGGTGCAAGAGACCCAGTACTTC.

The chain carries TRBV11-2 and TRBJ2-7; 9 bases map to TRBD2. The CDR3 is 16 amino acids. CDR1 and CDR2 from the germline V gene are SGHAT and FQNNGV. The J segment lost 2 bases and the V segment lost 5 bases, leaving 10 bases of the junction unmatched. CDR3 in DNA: TGTGCCAGCAGCAGGGGCGAGCGGGGGGCCACCTACGAGCAGTACTTC. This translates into CASSRGERGATYEQYF.

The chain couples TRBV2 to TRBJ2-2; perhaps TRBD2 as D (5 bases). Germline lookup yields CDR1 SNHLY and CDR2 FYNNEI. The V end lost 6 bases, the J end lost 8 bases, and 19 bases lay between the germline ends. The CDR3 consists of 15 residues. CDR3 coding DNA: TGTGCCAGCAGCCGCCGCGACCCGAGGGCGGGGGAGCTGTTTTTT. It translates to CASSRRDPRAGELFF.